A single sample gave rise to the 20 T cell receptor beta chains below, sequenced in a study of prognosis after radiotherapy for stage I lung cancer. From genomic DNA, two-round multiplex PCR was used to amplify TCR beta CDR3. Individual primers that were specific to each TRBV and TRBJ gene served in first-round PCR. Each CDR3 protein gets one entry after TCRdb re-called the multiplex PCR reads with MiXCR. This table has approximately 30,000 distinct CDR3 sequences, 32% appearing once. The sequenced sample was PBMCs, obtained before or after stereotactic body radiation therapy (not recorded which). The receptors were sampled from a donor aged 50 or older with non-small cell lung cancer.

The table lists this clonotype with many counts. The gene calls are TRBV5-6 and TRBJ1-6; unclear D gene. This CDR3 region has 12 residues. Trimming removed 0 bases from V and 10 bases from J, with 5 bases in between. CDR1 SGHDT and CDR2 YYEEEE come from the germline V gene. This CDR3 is CASSLGSSPLHF. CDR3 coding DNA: TGTGCCAGCAGCTTGGGCAGCTCACCCCTCCACTTT.

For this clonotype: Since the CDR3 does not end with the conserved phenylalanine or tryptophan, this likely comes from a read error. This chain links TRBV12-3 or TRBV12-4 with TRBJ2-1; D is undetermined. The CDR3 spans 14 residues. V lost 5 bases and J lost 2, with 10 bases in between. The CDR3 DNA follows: TGTGCCAGCAGTCCCACGGGCCCCTACAATGAGCAGTTCATC. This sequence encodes CASSPTGPYNEQFI.

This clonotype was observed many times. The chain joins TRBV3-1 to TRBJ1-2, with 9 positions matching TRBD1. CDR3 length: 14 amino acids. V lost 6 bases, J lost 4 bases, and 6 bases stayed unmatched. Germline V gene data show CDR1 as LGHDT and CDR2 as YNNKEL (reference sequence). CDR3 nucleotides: TGTGCCAGCAGACGAACAGGGGGCGCCTATGGCTACACCTTC. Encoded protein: CASRRTGGAYGYTF.

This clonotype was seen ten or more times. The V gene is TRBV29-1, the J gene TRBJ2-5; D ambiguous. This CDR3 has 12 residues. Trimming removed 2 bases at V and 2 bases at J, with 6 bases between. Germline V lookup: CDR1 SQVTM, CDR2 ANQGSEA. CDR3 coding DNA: TGCAGCGTTGAATTCGGGCAAGAGACCCAGTACTTC. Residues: CSVEFGQETQYF.

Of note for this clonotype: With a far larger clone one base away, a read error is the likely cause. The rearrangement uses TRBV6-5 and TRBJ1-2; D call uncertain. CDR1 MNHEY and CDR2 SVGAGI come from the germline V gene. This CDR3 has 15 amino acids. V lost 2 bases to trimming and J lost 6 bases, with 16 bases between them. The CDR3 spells CASSYRQGTKDGYTF. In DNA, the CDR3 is TGTGCCAGCAGTTACCGACAAGGCACTAAGGATGGCTACACCTTC.

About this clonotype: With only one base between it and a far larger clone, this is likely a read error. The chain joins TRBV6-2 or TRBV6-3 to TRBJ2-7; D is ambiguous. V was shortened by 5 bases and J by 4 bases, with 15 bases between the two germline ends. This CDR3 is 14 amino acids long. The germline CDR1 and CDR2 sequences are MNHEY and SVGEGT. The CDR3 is CASSECITGYEQYF. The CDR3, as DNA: TGTGCCAGCAGTGAATGCATTACTGGTTACGAGCAGTACTTC.

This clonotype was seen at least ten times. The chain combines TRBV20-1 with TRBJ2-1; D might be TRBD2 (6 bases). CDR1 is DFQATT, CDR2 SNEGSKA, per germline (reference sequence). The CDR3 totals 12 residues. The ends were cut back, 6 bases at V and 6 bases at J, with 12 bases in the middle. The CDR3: CSALTSINEQFF. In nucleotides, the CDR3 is TGCAGTGCCTTAACTAGCATCAATGAGCAGTTCTTC.

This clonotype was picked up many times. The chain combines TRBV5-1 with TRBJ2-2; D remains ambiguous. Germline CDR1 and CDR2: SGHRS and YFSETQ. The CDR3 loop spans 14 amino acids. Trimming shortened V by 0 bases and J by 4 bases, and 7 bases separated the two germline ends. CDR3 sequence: CASSLGILTGELFF. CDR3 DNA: TGCGCCAGCAGCTTGGGCATCCTCACCGGGGAGCTGTTTTTT.

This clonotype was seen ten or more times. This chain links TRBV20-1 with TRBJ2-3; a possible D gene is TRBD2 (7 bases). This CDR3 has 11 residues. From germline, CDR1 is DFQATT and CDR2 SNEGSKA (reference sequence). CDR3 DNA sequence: TGCAGCCCGGGGGGCAGAGATACGCAGTATTTT. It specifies CSPGGRDTQYF.

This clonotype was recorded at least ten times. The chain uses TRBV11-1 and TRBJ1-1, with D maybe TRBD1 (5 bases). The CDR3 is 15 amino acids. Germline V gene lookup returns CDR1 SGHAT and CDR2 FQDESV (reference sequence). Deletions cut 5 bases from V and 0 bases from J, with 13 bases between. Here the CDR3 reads CASSRGFTMNTEAFF. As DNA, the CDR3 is TGTGCCAGCAGCCGGGGGTTTACCATGAACACTGAAGCTTTCTTT.

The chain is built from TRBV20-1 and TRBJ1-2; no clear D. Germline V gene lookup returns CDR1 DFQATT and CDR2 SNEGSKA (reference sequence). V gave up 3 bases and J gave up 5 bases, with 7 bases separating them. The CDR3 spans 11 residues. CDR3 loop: CSASPGYGYTF. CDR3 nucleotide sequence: TGCAGTGCTAGTCCGGGGTATGGCTACACCTTC.

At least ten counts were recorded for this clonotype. The CDR3 DNA reads as TGTGCCAGTAGTTCAGGGACAGGGAGGGGTTCACCCCTCCACTTT. Residues: CASSSGTGRGSPLHF. The rearrangement joins TRBV19 to TRBJ1-6; TRBD1 agrees at 9 bases. Losses at the gene ends were 5 bases for V and 9 bases for J; bases not matched to a gene: 8. Germline V lookup: CDR1 LNHDA, CDR2 SQIVND (reference sequence). This CDR3 is 15 amino acids long.

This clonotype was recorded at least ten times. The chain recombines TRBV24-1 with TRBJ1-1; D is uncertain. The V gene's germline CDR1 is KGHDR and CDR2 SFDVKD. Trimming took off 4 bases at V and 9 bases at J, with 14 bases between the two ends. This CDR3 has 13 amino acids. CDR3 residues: CATSETGSLKAFF. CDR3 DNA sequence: TGTGCCACCAGTGAAACCGGGAGCCTTAAAGCTTTCTTT.

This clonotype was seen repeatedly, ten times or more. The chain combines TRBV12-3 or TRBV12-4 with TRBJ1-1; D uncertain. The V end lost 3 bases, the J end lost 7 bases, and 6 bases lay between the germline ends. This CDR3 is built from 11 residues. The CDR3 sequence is CASSFVGEAFF. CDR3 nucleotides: TGTGCCAGCAGTTTTGTCGGTGAAGCTTTCTTT.

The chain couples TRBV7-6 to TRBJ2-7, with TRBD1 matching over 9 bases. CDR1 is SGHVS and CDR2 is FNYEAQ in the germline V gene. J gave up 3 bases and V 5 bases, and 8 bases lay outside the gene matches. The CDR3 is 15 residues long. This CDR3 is CASSQAQGANYEQYF. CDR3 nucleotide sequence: TGTGCCAGCAGCCAAGCACAGGGGGCGAACTACGAGCAGTACTTC.

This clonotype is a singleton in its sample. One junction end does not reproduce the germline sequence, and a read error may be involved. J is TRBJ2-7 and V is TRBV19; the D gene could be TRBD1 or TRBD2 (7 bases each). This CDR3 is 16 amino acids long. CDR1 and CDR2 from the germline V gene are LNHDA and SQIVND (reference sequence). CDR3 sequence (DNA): TGTGCCAGTACCCATGGGGCGGCAGGGGGGGCTAACGAGCAGTGCTTC. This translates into CASTHGAAGGANEQCF.

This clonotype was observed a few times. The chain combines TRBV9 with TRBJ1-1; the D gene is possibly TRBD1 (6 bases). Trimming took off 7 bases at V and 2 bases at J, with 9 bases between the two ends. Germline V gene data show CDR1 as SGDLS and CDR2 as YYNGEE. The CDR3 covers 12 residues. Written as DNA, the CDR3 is TGTGCCAGCGAGGGGGATAACACTGAAGCTTTCTTT. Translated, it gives CASEGDNTEAFF.

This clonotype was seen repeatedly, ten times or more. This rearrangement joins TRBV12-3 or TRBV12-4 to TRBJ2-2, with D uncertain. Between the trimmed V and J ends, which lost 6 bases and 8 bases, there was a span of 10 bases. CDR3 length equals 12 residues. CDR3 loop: CASSHRPGELFF. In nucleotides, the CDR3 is TGTGCCAGCAGCCACCGTCCGGGGGAGCTGTTTTTT.

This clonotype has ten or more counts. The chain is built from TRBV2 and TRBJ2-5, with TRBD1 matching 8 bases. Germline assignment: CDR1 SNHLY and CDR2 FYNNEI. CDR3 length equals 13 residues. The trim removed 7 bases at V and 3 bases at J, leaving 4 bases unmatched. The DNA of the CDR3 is TGTGCCAGCACCCCGGACAGGGAAGAGACCCAGTACTTC. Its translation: CASTPDREETQYF.

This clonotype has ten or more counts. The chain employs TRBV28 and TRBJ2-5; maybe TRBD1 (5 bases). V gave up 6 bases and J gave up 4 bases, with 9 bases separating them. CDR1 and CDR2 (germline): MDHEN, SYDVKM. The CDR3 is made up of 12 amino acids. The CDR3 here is CASSRTRETQYF. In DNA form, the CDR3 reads TGTGCCAGCAGCCGGACAAGAGAGACCCAGTACTTC.